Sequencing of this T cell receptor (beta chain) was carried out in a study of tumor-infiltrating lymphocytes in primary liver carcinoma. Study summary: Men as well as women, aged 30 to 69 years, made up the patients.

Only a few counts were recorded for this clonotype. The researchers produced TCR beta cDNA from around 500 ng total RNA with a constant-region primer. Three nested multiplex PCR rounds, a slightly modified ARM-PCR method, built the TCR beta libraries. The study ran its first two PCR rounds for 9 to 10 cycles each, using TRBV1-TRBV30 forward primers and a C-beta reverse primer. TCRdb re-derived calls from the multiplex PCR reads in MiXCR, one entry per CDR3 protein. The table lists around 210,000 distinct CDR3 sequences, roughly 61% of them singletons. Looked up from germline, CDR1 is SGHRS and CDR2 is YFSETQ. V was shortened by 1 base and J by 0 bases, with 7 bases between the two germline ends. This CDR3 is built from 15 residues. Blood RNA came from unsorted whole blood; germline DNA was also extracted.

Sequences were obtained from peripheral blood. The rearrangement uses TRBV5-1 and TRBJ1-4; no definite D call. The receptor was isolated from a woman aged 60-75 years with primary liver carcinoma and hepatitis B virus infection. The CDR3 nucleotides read TGCGCCAGCAGCTTGACGGGCGCAACTAATGAAAAACTGTTTTTT. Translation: CASSLTGATNEKLFF.